What follows are 7 T cell receptor beta chains derived from one specimen sequenced in a study of T cells in Graves' hyperthyroidism and ophthalmopathy. Amplification targeted TCR beta CDR3 regions from RNA transcripts. A first-round RT-PCR of the TCR CDR3 used the HTBI primer set. TCRdb used MiXCR to reprocess the multiplex PCR reads, holding one entry per CDR3 protein. The sample has some 320,000 distinct CDR3 sequences, roughly 13% seen once. Sequencing used blood. The source of these receptors is a woman in her forties with Graves' ophthalmopathy.

This clonotype was counted many times. This rearrangement joins TRBV6-2 or TRBV6-3 to TRBJ2-2, with TRBD2 identical over 10 bases. The junction had 5 bases not matched to a gene; V was cut back by 6 bases and J by 1 base. The CDR3 runs 16 residues. CDR1 is MNHEY and CDR2 is SVGEGT in the germline V gene. The CDR3 reads CASSSLAGVNTGELFF. The DNA for the CDR3 is TGTGCCAGCAGCTCCCTAGCGGGGGTGAACACCGGGGAGCTGTTTTTT.

DNA of the CDR3: TGCAGTGCTAATGACAGGTGGAATTCACCCCTCCACTTT. Translation gives CSANDRWNSPLHF. V usage is TRBV20-1 and J usage is TRBJ1-6; perhaps TRBD1 as D (6 bases). This CDR3 contains 13 residues. V was clipped by 4 bases and J by 7 bases, with 11 bases between them. Germline CDR1 DFQATT, CDR2 SNEGSKA (reference sequence).

The genes are TRBV14 and TRBJ2-5; D may be TRBD2 (5 bases). The CDR3 sequence is 15 residues long. The germline V gene encodes CDR1 SGHDN and CDR2 FVKESK. V was clipped by 3 bases and J by 5 bases, with 16 bases between them. DNA of the CDR3: TGTGCCAGCAGCCATGAACTCGGGGAGCGGGAGACCCAGTACTTC. Its protein product is CASSHELGERETQYF.

This clonotype occurred many times. The V gene is TRBV4-2, the J gene TRBJ2-3; possibly TRBD2 for D (5 bases). Trimming cost V 3 bases and J 2 bases, with 12 bases left between them. Per germline, CDR1 LGHNA and CDR2 YNFKEQ. This CDR3 region has 15 residues. CDR3 in amino acids: CASSQSGWLTDTQYF. CDR3 nucleotides: TGTGCCAGCAGCCAGTCGGGATGGCTCACAGATACGCAGTATTTT.

The chain has TRBV12-3 or TRBV12-4 and TRBJ2-5; possibly TRBD1 for D (6 bases). Trimming removed 1 base at V and 5 bases at J, with 17 bases between. This CDR3 has 16 amino acids. In DNA form, the CDR3 reads TGTGCCAGCAGTTTAGGGGGTCAGGGGTGGTGGGAGACCCAGTACTTC. Encoded protein: CASSLGGQGWWETQYF.

This sequence joins TRBV5-1 and TRBJ1-2; D possibly corresponds to TRBD1 (6 bases). CDR1 is SGHRS and CDR2 is YFSETQ in the germline V gene. CDR3 length: 12 residues. V shed 4 bases and J shed 7 bases, with 11 bases lying between them. This CDR3 reads CASSPGHGGYTF. The DNA for the CDR3 is TGCGCCAGCAGCCCGGGACACGGTGGCTACACCTTC.

This clonotype was counted many times. The V call is TRBV7-9, the J call TRBJ2-7; D assignment may be TRBD1 or TRBD2 (5 bases each). V lost 6 bases and J lost 6, with 9 bases in between. The CDR3 has 11 residues. The V gene's germline CDR1 is SEHNR and CDR2 FQNEAQ (reference sequence). The CDR3 loop reads CASSYGGEQYF. The CDR3 DNA reads as TGTGCCAGCAGTTATGGGGGCGAGCAGTACTTC. Full variable domain (remainder filled in from reference TRBV7-9 and TRBJ2-7): DTGVSQNPRHKITKRGQNVTFRCDPISEHNRLYWYRQTLGQGPEFLTYFQNEAQLEKSRLLSDRFSAERPKGSFSTLEIQRTEQGDSAMYLCASSYGGEQYFGPGTRLTVT.